Shown below are 29 T cell receptor beta chains from a single sample sequenced in a study of blood T cell repertoires in COVID-19. This table comes from immunoSEQ multiplex PCR, and its TCRdb copy is limited to in-frame clones, with some not included. Here the sample spans about 220,000 clones, about 80% being singletons. Sequencing was carried out using PBMCs or T cells enriched from blood (not recorded which). These receptors originate from a man aged 35 to 55 who had recovered from COVID-19.

This clone occurred once. The chain couples TRBV28 to TRBJ2-5; 14 positions agree with TRBD2. Germline V CDR1 and CDR2: MDHEN, SYDVKM. Losses at the gene ends were 7 bases for V and 1 base for J; bases not matched to a gene: 11. The CDR3 has 18 amino acids. The CDR3, as DNA: TGTGCCAGCACCTCGCCGGGACTAGCGGGGGTCGCCCAAGAGACCCAGTACTTC. Its translation: CASTSPGLAGVAQETQYF.

CDR3 protein: CASSYRGFGTDTQYF. The CDR3 DNA reads as TGTGCCAGCAGTTACAGGGGATTCGGCACAGATACGCAGTATTTT. The genes are TRBV6-5 and TRBJ2-3, with D perhaps TRBD1 (5 bases). Germline CDR1 reads MNHEY; CDR2 reads SVGAGI. CDR3 length equals 15 residues. Deletions cut 2 bases from V and 1 base from J, with 10 bases between.

This chain joins TRBV6-2 or TRBV6-3 and TRBJ1-5, with a tentative D call TRBD1 (5 bases). The V gene's germline CDR1 is MNHEY and CDR2 SVGEGT. The V and J ends lost 0 bases and 5 bases respectively, with 14 bases between them. The CDR3 is 16 residues long. The CDR3 loop is CASSYSFQGLHQPQHF. The DNA for the CDR3 is TGTGCCAGCAGTTACTCGTTTCAGGGCCTCCATCAGCCCCAGCATTTT.

The rearrangement joins TRBV7-2 to TRBJ1-6; TRBD1 aligns across 10 bases. Germline V gene data show CDR1 as SGHTA and CDR2 as FQGNSA. This CDR3 region has 15 residues. Trimming at V came to 4 bases and at J to 10 bases, leaving 7 bases not matched to a gene. The CDR3 nucleotides are TGTGCCAGCAGCTCGAAGACAGGGGGCTGGTCACCCCTCCACTTT. Translating gives CASSSKTGGWSPLHF.

V is TRBV5-5 and J is TRBJ2-1; 7 bases align to TRBD2. CDR3 length: 14 residues. The germline V gene has CDR1 SGHKS and CDR2 YYEKEE (reference sequence). V gave up 0 bases and J gave up 7 bases; unmatched junction bases: 4. The CDR3 DNA reads TGTGCCAGCAGCTTGGGGGGAGGGAGGAATGAGCAGTTCTTC. Residues: CASSLGGGRNEQFF.

The chain recombines TRBV7-9 with TRBJ1-1, with 7 bases lining up with TRBD1. CDR3 size: 16 residues. Trimming took 1 base from V and 4 from J; bases not matched to a gene: 9. Per the germline V gene, CDR1 is SEHNR and CDR2 is FQNEAQ (reference sequence). The CDR3 loop is CASSLGWGTEGTEAFF. The CDR3 nucleotides read TGTGCCAGCAGCTTAGGATGGGGGACAGAGGGCACTGAAGCTTTCTTT.

This clone was seen a single time. This chain connects TRBV6-1 to TRBJ2-1, with TRBD2 as a possible D gene (8 bases). Trimming took off 3 bases at V and 10 bases at J, with 16 bases between the two ends. CDR1 and CDR2 from the germline V gene are MNHNS and SASEGT. The CDR3 contains 14 residues. The CDR3, as DNA: TGTGCCAGCAGTGACCCCCCGGGAGGGGGCGAGCAGTTCTTC. Its translation is CASSDPPGGGEQFF.

The chain carries TRBV9 and TRBJ2-5; TRBD2 aligns across 10 bases. Germline loops: CDR1 SGDLS, CDR2 YYNGEE. V lost 2 bases to trimming and J lost 5 bases; unmatched junction nucleotides: 6. The CDR3 is 15 amino acids. CDR3 residues: CASSVSGRAGETQYF. CDR3 sequence (DNA): TGTGCCAGCAGCGTGAGCGGGAGGGCCGGGGAGACCCAGTACTTC.

This clone has more than one count but fewer than ten. The chain links TRBV28 to TRBJ1-2; TRBD1 aligns across 7 bases. J lost 0 bases, V lost 2 bases, and 6 bases had no gene match. Germline assignment: CDR1 MDHEN and CDR2 SYDVKM. The CDR3 has 16 amino acids. In DNA form, the CDR3 reads TGTGCCAGCAGTTTAGGGGGGACAGCTACTAACTATGGCTACACCTTC. Translated: CASSLGGTATNYGYTF.

The chain employs TRBV5-1 and TRBJ2-1; TRBD2 matches at 9 bases. J lost 7 bases, V lost 0 bases, and 5 bases had no gene match. The CDR3 is made up of 15 amino acids. In germline, CDR1 is SGHRS, CDR2 YFSETQ. Here the CDR3 DNA reads TGCGCCAGCAGCTTGGGGACTAGCGTAAGAAATGAGCAGTTCTTC. Protein: CASSLGTSVRNEQFF.

The V and J genes are TRBV19 and TRBJ2-7, with 9 bases aligning to TRBD1. The CDR3 extends over 14 amino acids. Germline CDR1 reads LNHDA; CDR2 reads SQIVND (reference sequence). V trimming: 9 bases; J trimming: 3 bases; junction bases outside the gene matches: 9. This CDR3 reads CASHPGQGIYEQYF. CDR3 DNA: TGTGCCAGCCATCCGGGACAGGGTATCTACGAGCAGTACTTC.

The chain employs TRBV30 and TRBJ2-1; 12 positions match TRBD2. Germline V CDR1 and CDR2: GTSNPN, SVGIG (reference sequence). There are 15 residues in the CDR3. Germline trimming cut 5 bases from V and 8 bases from J; bases unmatched to any gene: 10. The CDR3 region is CAWRKRLAGVHEQFF. CDR3 coding DNA: TGTGCCTGGCGGAAAAGACTAGCGGGAGTTCATGAGCAGTTCTTC.

The chain combines TRBV7-3 with TRBJ1-1, with D perhaps TRBD1 (6 bases). Trimming pared 1 base from V and 4 bases from J, leaving 7 bases between. There are 13 residues in the CDR3. CDR1 SGHTA and CDR2 FQGTGA come from the germline V gene. The CDR3 here is CASSLSRGTEAFF. The CDR3 coding sequence is TGTGCCAGCAGCTTAAGCAGGGGCACTGAAGCTTTCTTT.

This clone was seen a single time. V gene TRBV2 combines with J gene TRBJ2-3; no reliable D call. Germline CDR1 reads SNHLY; CDR2 reads FYNNEI. The CDR3 contains 12 residues. Trimming stripped 5 bases from V and 0 bases from J, with 3 bases between. DNA for the CDR3: TGTGCCAGCAGTCCTAGCACAGATACGCAGTATTTT. As protein: CASSPSTDTQYF.

V gene TRBV9 combines with J gene TRBJ1-2; the D is unclear. The CDR3 sequence is 16 residues long. Trimming pared 4 bases from V and 0 bases from J, leaving 16 bases between. The V gene's germline CDR1 is SGDLS and CDR2 YYNGEE. CDR3 loop: CASSYSPDLSNYGYTF. CDR3 DNA sequence: TGTGCCAGCAGCTATTCCCCGGACTTATCTAACTATGGCTACACCTTC.

This chain links TRBV2 with TRBJ2-1, with a tentative D call TRBD2 (6 bases). Per germline, CDR1 SNHLY and CDR2 FYNNEI. Trimming removed 7 bases from V and 6 bases from J, with 13 bases in between. This CDR3 spans 13 amino acids. The DNA of the CDR3 is TGTGCCAGCATAAGGGGACTCTTCAATGAGCAGTTCTTC. Its protein is CASIRGLFNEQFF. The full variable domain, rest sourced from reference TRBV2 and TRBJ2-1, is EPEVTQTPSHQVTQMGQEVILRCVPISNHLYFYWYRQILGQKVEFLVSFYNNEISEKSEIFDDQFSVERPDGSNFTLKIRSTKLEDSAMYFCASIRGLFNEQFFGPGTRLTVL.

Turning to this clone: The sample has other DNA sequences that encode this CDR3 too. The chain recombines TRBV4-1 with TRBJ1-2; 8 positions agree with TRBD1. The germline V gene encodes CDR1 MGHRA and CDR2 YSYEKL. With 0 bases clipped from V and 5 bases from J, the junction kept 5 bases outside the gene matches. The CDR3 is made up of 15 amino acids. The CDR3 loop is CASSQDLGQAYGYTF. DNA of the CDR3: TGCGCCAGCAGCCAAGATTTGGGACAGGCGTATGGCTACACCTTC.

The gene calls are TRBV28 and TRBJ1-1; possibly TRBD1 for D (5 bases). CDR1 and CDR2 (germline): MDHEN, SYDVKM. V lost 2 bases, J lost 9 bases, and 7 bases lay in between. The CDR3 has 11 amino acids. The CDR3 protein is CASSLRQKAFF. The CDR3 DNA sequence: TGTGCCAGCAGTTTAAGACAGAAAGCTTTCTTT. Full variable domain (outside the CDR3, taken from reference TRBV28 and TRBJ1-1): DVKVTQSSRYLVKRTGEKVFLECVQDMDHENMFWYRQDPGLGLRLIYFSYDVKMKEKGDIPEGYSVSREKKERFSLILESASTNQTSMYLCASSLRQKAFFGQGTRLTVV.

The chain couples TRBV18 to TRBJ2-1; 13 bases are shared with TRBD2. Trimming took 2 bases from V and 7 from J; bases not matched to a gene: 2. The germline gives CDR1 KGHSH, CDR2 LQKENI. The CDR3 is made up of 15 amino acids. The CDR3 loop is CASSPGTSGANEQFF. In DNA, the CDR3 is TGTGCCAGCTCACCAGGGACTAGCGGGGCGAATGAGCAGTTCTTC.

The gene calls are TRBV2 and TRBJ2-7; perhaps TRBD1 as D (6 bases). The length of the CDR3 is 14 residues. V was trimmed by 6 bases and J by 0 bases, leaving 12 bases between them. Germline V lookup: CDR1 SNHLY, CDR2 FYNNEI. In nucleotides, the CDR3 is TGTGCCAGCAGGCAGACAGGACCCTCCTACGAGCAGTACTTC. This codes for CASRQTGPSYEQYF.

V usage is TRBV27 and J usage is TRBJ1-1; D unresolved. Germline CDR1 and CDR2: MNHEY and SMNVEV (reference sequence). Deletions cut 3 bases from V and 2 bases from J, with 10 bases between. The CDR3 is 14 amino acids. The DNA for the CDR3 is TGTGCCAGCAGTTTGGAGGGTGAAAACACTGAAGCTTTCTTT. This translates into CASSLEGENTEAFF.

This chain links TRBV10-2 with TRBJ1-1; D is undetermined. The CDR3 loop spans 13 amino acids. Trimming took off 1 base at V and 7 bases at J, with 10 bases between the two ends. Germline V gene data show CDR1 as WSHSY and CDR2 as SAAADI. In nucleotides, the CDR3 is TGCGCCAGCAGTGAGTGGGCCGCGCTTGAAGCTTTCTTT. Protein: CASSEWAALEAFF.

This chain connects TRBV3-1 (or the pseudogene TRBV3-2) to TRBJ1-5; no definite D call. Trimming shortened V by 8 bases and J by 2 bases, and 16 bases separated the two germline ends. This CDR3 region has 15 residues. Germline V CDR1 and CDR2: LGHDT, YNNKEL (reference sequence). CDR3 DNA sequence: TGTGCCAGCCACCCCCCGGGTTTCGGCAATCAGCCCCAGCATTTT. This sequence encodes CASHPPGFGNQPQHF.

This chain joins TRBV30 and TRBJ1-6, with 7 bases identical to TRBD1. This CDR3 is built from 12 residues. Germline V gene sequence: CDR1 GTSNPN, CDR2 SVGIG (reference sequence). With V trimmed by 7 bases and J by 7 bases, 4 bases remained unmatched. The CDR3 sequence: CALDRENSPLHF. The CDR3 DNA follows: TGTGCCTTAGACAGGGAGAATTCACCCCTCCACTTT.

There are a few counts of this clone. The V call is TRBV5-4, the J call TRBJ1-1; TRBD1 matches at 10 bases. Per the germline V gene, CDR1 is SGHNT and CDR2 is YYREEE (reference sequence). V was clipped by 4 bases and J by 3 bases; unmatched bases: 3. The CDR3 sequence is 14 residues long. The CDR3 loop reads CASSPGQGYTEAFF. As DNA, the CDR3 is TGTGCCAGCAGCCCGGGACAGGGGTACACTGAAGCTTTCTTT.

This chain uses TRBV7-3 with TRBJ1-2; D remains unclear. V lost 0 bases to trimming and J lost 6 bases, with 20 bases between them. Germline V gene data show CDR1 as SGHTA and CDR2 as FQGTGA. This CDR3 region has 17 residues. The CDR3 here is CASSLTARGRGLDGYTF. The CDR3 nucleotides read TGTGCCAGCAGCTTAACGGCTAGAGGACGCGGACTGGATGGCTACACCTTC.

The chain couples TRBV18 to TRBJ2-7; possibly TRBD2 for D (5 bases). Between the trimmed V and J ends, which lost 5 bases and 6 bases, there was a span of 14 bases. The CDR3 is made up of 13 amino acids. CDR1 is KGHSH, CDR2 LQKENI, per germline. CDR3 in amino acids: CASSISDGVEQYF. As DNA, the CDR3 is TGTGCCAGCTCAATCTCCGACGGGGTCGAGCAGTACTTC.

The chain employs TRBV7-9 and TRBJ2-1; 9 nucleotides align to TRBD2. V lost 5 bases and J lost 8; bases outside the gene matches: 10. CDR3 length equals 15 residues. Germline V CDR1 and CDR2: SEHNR, FQNEAQ (reference sequence). CDR3 sequence: CASSPEREEFDEQFF. CDR3 in DNA: TGTGCCAGCAGCCCCGAGCGGGAGGAGTTTGATGAGCAGTTCTTC.

The CDR3 bases are TGCAGCGTTGAAAGGGACAGAGGAAACACCATATATTTT. This translates into CSVERDRGNTIYF. This chain joins TRBV29-1 and TRBJ1-3; 7 bases map to TRBD1. Trimming cost V 2 bases and J 4 bases; bases outside gene matches: 2. Germline V gene lookup returns CDR1 SQVTM and CDR2 ANQGSEA. The CDR3 loop spans 13 amino acids.